The 15 T cell receptor beta chains reported below all come from one sample, sequenced in a study of T cells after yellow fever vaccination. Each CDR3 protein gets one entry after TCRdb re-called the 5' RACE reads with MiXCR. The table has hundreds of thousands of distinct CDR3 sequences, 9% to 15% seen once; the top ten hold around 14%. The specimen was PBMCs, collected on the day of the yellow fever booster vaccination. These receptors all come from a young man who received the YFV17D yellow fever vaccine.

This clonotype has more than one count but fewer than ten. This chain uses TRBV10-3 with TRBJ1-1; 9 nucleotides agree with TRBD1. V lost 3 bases, J lost 6 bases, and 8 bases stayed unmatched. This CDR3 is 15 amino acids long. CDR1 is ENHRY, CDR2 SYGVKD, per germline. CDR3 nucleotides: TGTGCCATCAGTGAAGCCGGGACAGGGTACTCTGAAGCTTTCTTT. Translation: CAISEAGTGYSEAFF.

The chain is built from TRBV9 and TRBJ2-3, with 9 nucleotides matching TRBD2. V was pared by 0 bases and J by 6 bases, with 14 bases of the junction left unmatched. Germline V lookup: CDR1 SGDLS, CDR2 YYNGEE. The CDR3 length is 18 residues. CDR3 sequence reads: CASSVAPTSGPREDTQYF. As DNA, the CDR3 is TGTGCCAGCAGCGTAGCTCCGACTAGCGGCCCCAGGGAGGATACGCAGTATTTT.

The chain carries TRBV4-1 and TRBJ2-7, with a weak D call TRBD2 (6 bases). Germline loops: CDR1 MGHRA, CDR2 YSYEKL. The V and J ends lost 2 bases and 4 bases respectively, with 12 bases between them. The CDR3 length is 14 residues. The chain's CDR3 is CASSQRDFGYEQYF. The CDR3 DNA reads TGCGCCAGCAGCCAACGGGACTTTGGTTACGAGCAGTACTTC.

This clonotype showed up just a few times. V gene TRBV14 combines with J gene TRBJ2-7, with D maybe TRBD2 (5 bases). Germline V gene data show CDR1 as SGHDN and CDR2 as FVKESK. Trimming pared 4 bases from V and 0 bases from J, leaving 13 bases between. This CDR3 spans 15 amino acids. CDR3 sequence reads: CASSPTTSRSYEQYF. The CDR3 DNA reads TGTGCCAGCAGCCCAACAACTAGTCGCTCCTACGAGCAGTACTTC.

The chain employs TRBV29-1 and TRBJ2-7; D not resolved. The CDR3 has 15 residues. Between the trimmed V and J ends, which lost 6 bases and 0 bases, there was a span of 18 bases. Germline lookup yields CDR1 SQVTM and CDR2 ANQGSEA. CDR3 in amino acids: CSVEDRHRSSYEQYF. CDR3 DNA: TGCAGCGTAGAGGACCGACACCGGAGCTCCTACGAGCAGTACTTC.

This clonotype came up a few times. The chain joins TRBV4-3 to TRBJ2-2; unclear D gene. Germline loops: CDR1 LGHNA, CDR2 YSLEER. This CDR3 is 14 amino acids long. V lost 0 bases and J lost 3, with 5 bases in between. This CDR3 is CASSQEEYTGELFF. The CDR3 DNA reads TGCGCCAGCAGCCAAGAAGAGTACACCGGGGAGCTGTTTTTT.

This clonotype was detected ten times or more. Here the CDR3 reads CSVRLGPGRENEQFF. The CDR3 bases are TGCAGCGTTCGCCTTGGACCGGGGAGGGAGAATGAGCAGTTCTTC. The chain uses TRBV29-1 and TRBJ2-1; 7 nucleotides align to TRBD2. The junction had 14 bases not matched to a gene; V was cut back by 5 bases and J by 7 bases. This CDR3 is built from 15 residues. Germline CDR1 and CDR2: SQVTM and ANQGSEA.

Turning to this clonotype: Because it lacks the conserved phenylalanine or tryptophan at the end, this CDR3 is likely a read error. This chain connects TRBV11-2 to TRBJ2-4, with 12 bases fitting TRBD2. CDR1 is SGHAT and CDR2 is FQNNGV in the germline V gene. The CDR3 has 16 amino acids. The trim removed 0 bases at V and 8 bases at J, leaving 5 bases unmatched. The CDR3 sequence: CASSLELTSGSDIQYS. The CDR3 DNA reads as TGTGCCAGCAGCTTAGAACTGACTAGCGGGAGTGACATTCAGTACTCC.

This clonotype was seen many times. The chain combines TRBV24-1 with TRBJ2-1, with a weak D call TRBD2 (7 bases). The CDR3 is 23 residues long. The V end lost 6 bases, the J end lost 2 bases, and 37 bases lay between the germline ends. Germline-derived CDR1 and CDR2 are KGHDR and SFDVKD. In DNA, the CDR3 is TGTGCCACCAGTCGCCGAGGTGGCGCCGAACGAGGGGGGGCGGGAAGCCCCTACAATGAGCAGTTCTTC. Encoded protein: CATSRRGGAERGGAGSPYNEQFF.

This clonotype was found a few times. This rearrangement joins TRBV7-8 to TRBJ1-2, with 7 positions matching TRBD1. Per the germline V gene, CDR1 is SGHVS and CDR2 is FQNEAQ. CDR3 length equals 14 residues. V was pared by 5 bases and J by 7 bases, with 10 bases of the junction left unmatched. CDR3 protein: CASSPEGDSSGYTF. Written as DNA, the CDR3 is TGTGCCAGCAGCCCCGAGGGGGACAGTTCTGGCTACACCTTC.

The chain is built from TRBV18 and TRBJ2-5; 8 bases are a match to TRBD2. V gave up 3 bases and J gave up 2 bases; unmatched junction bases: 11. The CDR3 runs to 17 residues. The germline V gene encodes CDR1 KGHSH and CDR2 LQKENI. The CDR3 nucleotides are TGTGCCAGCTCACCCCTACCTCGACTAGCGAAACAAGAGACCCAGTACTTC. Translation: CASSPLPRLAKQETQYF.

The chain links TRBV19 to TRBJ1-5; 8 bases are a match to TRBD1. The CDR3 is 18 amino acids. CDR1 LNHDA and CDR2 SQIVND come from the germline V gene (reference sequence). Losses at the gene ends were 4 bases for V and 2 bases for J; bases not matched to a gene: 13. DNA for the CDR3: TGTGCCAGTAGTACTGACAGGGGTGCAAAGTCAGGCAATCAGCCCCAGCATTTT. Protein sequence: CASSTDRGAKSGNQPQHF.

In its sample, this clonotype was seen a few times. J is TRBJ2-1 and V is TRBV23-1, with TRBD2 identical over 10 bases. TRBV23-1 is treated as an ORF (open reading frame) with a function not yet certain. This CDR3 is 16 amino acids long. The V segment lost 4 bases and the J segment 9 bases; nucleotides outside the gene matches: 12. This chain's CDR3 is CASSPHAAGGQREQFF. CDR3 DNA: TGCGCCAGCAGTCCCCACGCAGCGGGAGGGCAACGTGAGCAGTTCTTC.

This clonotype was seen only a few times. The chain carries TRBV6-1 and TRBJ1-1; D call uncertain. Trimming removed 6 bases at V and 6 bases at J, with 14 bases between. The CDR3 sequence is 13 residues long. The V gene's germline CDR1 is MNHNS and CDR2 SASEGT. The CDR3 nucleotides read TGTGCCAGCAGGACGAGAATGGGCGCTGAAGCTTTCTTT. Residues: CASRTRMGAEAFF.

This clonotype was picked up many times. The chain is built from TRBV5-1 and TRBJ2-1, with D unresolved. Germline V gives CDR1 SGHRS, CDR2 YFSETQ. V dropped 0 bases and J dropped 9 bases, with 7 bases sitting between them. The CDR3 covers 12 residues. The CDR3 sequence: CASSLGTFEQFF. The CDR3 DNA sequence: TGCGCCAGCAGCTTGGGCACCTTTGAGCAGTTCTTC.